This T cell receptor beta chain was captured in a study of OX40 agonist ivuxolimab in advanced cancers. Turning to this clone: Its specificity is unknown.

Findings and limits, study-wide: Fewer expanded clones were found on average in CD4+ than in CD8+ T cells. At 0.1 to 3.0 mg/kg, CD4+ and CD8+ blood T cells expanded clonally by week 6.

Germline trimming cut 1 base from V and 8 bases from J; bases unmatched to any gene: 5. The length of the CDR3 is 14 residues. Germline-derived CDR1 and CDR2 are SGHRS and YFSETQ. The method was immunoSEQ multiplex PCR; TCRdb's version includes in-frame clones alone and lacks a portion of them. In the table there are roughly 90,000 clones, roughly nine tenths of which are singletons. The sequenced sample was CD4+ or CD8+ T cells sorted from blood, obtained in a trial of the OX40 agonist ivuxolimab. This clonotype originated in an adult with an advanced solid tumor such as melanoma, head and neck, liver or kidney cancer. The gene calls are TRBV5-1 and TRBJ2-1; 8 nucleotides match TRBD2. The CDR3 sequence: CASSLPSGSDEQFF. CDR3 DNA: TGCGCCAGCAGCTTGCCCAGCGGGAGCGATGAGCAGTTCTTC.